This is a list of T cell receptor beta chains from one sample in a study of blood T cells in healthy people across ages. TCRdb re-derived calls from the 5' RACE reads in MiXCR, one entry per CDR3 protein. The data contain 1.5 million to 2 million distinct CDR3 sequences, roughly 30% of them singletons. The sample consisted of blood. The receptors here all came from a woman aged 25 to 45 in good health. The CDR3 runs from the conserved cysteine through the conserved F or W. D genes are given only for firm matches. Some rows have no size entry. The others give once, few or many, or a class for an expanded clone.

>TRBD2|TRBJ2-7|many|TRBV6-2/TRBV6-3
TGTGCCAGCAGTTGGAGCGGGAGGGCCTACGAGCAGTACTTC
CASSWSGRAYEQYF
>TRBD1|TRBJ1-3|NA|TRBV19
TGTGCCAGTAGCGTACAGGGGGGCCTCTCTGGAAACACCATATATTTT
CASSVQGGLSGNTIYF
>NA|TRBJ1-2|NA|TRBV15
TGTGCCTCCAGCAGAGATTTGGCAGCTAACTATGGCTACACCTTC
CASSRDLAANYGYTF
>TRBD1|TRBJ2-7|NA|TRBV5-1
TGCGCCAGCAGCTCTCCCGGGACAGAATACAATGAGCAGTACTTC
CASSSPGTEYNEQYF
>NA|TRBJ1-6|NA|TRBV9
TGTGCCAGCAGCGCCTACTCGAGCTCCTATAATTCACCCCTCCACTTT
CASSAYSSSYNSPLHF
>NA|TRBJ2-1|once|TRBV4-1
TGCGCCAGCAGCCAAGGGGCCAAGCAGTTCTTC
CASSQGAKQFF
>NA|TRBJ1-5|NA|TRBV3-1
TGTGCCAGCAGCCAAGGCTCCAAGGTGGCCAATCAGCCCCAGCATTTT
CASSQGSKVANQPQHF
>NA|TRBJ1-1|few|TRBV3-1
TGTGCCAGCAGCTACAGGGAGGAAGCTTTCTTT
CASSYREEAFF
>NA|TRBJ1-4|NA|TRBV19
TGTGCCAGTAGATCAACAGGAGAAAGGGAAAAACTGTTTTTT
CASRSTGEREKLFF
>TRBD1|TRBJ2-7|many|TRBV10-3
TGTGCCATCAGACCGGGACAGGGAGGCTACGAGCAGTACTTC
CAIRPGQGGYEQYF
>TRBD1|TRBJ1-4|NA|TRBV6-2/TRBV6-3
TGTGCCAGCAGTTACACGGGACAGACGGGGAAACTGTTTTTT
CASSYTGQTGKLFF
>NA|TRBJ2-1|few|TRBV7-9
TGTGCCAGCAGCTCATTTAGGGGATACAATGAGCAGTTCTTC
CASSSFRGYNEQFF
>TRBD1|TRBJ1-2|few|TRBV6-2/TRBV6-3
TGTGCCAGCAGTTATCCGGTCGACAGGGTCGTCGGCTACACCTTC
CASSYPVDRVVGYTF
>NA|TRBJ2-7|NA|TRBV4-2
TGTGCCAGCAGCCAAAGTCATATCTCCTACGAGCAGTACTTC
CASSQSHISYEQYF
>NA|TRBJ1-2|NA|TRBV20-1
TGCAGTGCTAGGAAAGGGAACTATGGCTACACCTTC
CSARKGNYGYTF
>NA|TRBJ2-4|few|TRBV28
TGTGCCAGCAGTCCCAAGGGTGCAGCCAAAAACATTCAGTACTTC
CASSPKGAAKNIQYF
>TRBD2|TRBJ2-7|once|TRBV20-1
TGCAGTGCCTCCAGGATAGCGGGACTGGATTTGAGCTCCTACAATGAGCAGTACTTC
CSASRIAGLDLSSYNEQYF
>NA|TRBJ2-1|few|TRBV13
TGTGCCAGCAGCTTTGGGGACCTCGAGCAGTTCTTC
CASSFGDLEQFF
>NA|TRBJ2-1|few|TRBV29-1
TGCATCGTTTCATTGAACAATGAGCAGTTCTTC
CIVSLNNEQFF
>NA|TRBJ2-4|few|TRBV20-1
TGCAGTGCTAGAAGGACTCCGCAAAACATTCAGTACTTC
CSARRTPQNIQYF
>NA|TRBJ2-7|many|TRBV20-1
TGCAGTGCTAGAGATCATTCCTTCAGCTCCTACGAGCAGTACTTC
CSARDHSFSSYEQYF
>NA|TRBJ2-7|many|TRBV27
TGTGCCAGCAGTTCGGGGCGAAAATCCTACGAGCAGTACTTC
CASSSGRKSYEQYF
>NA|TRBJ2-5|NA|TRBV28
TGTGCCAGCAGTTTGGAGGCATGGGAGACCCAGTACTTC
CASSLEAWETQYF
>NA|TRBJ2-7|many|TRBV20-1
TGCAGTGCTTCTGCGGGAGGGCAGGGGGCGTTGACCTACGAGCAGTACTTC
CSASAGGQGALTYEQYF
>TRBD1|TRBJ1-4|NA|TRBV7-9
TGTGCCAGCGGCCTGGGACAGGGATCTGAAAAACTGTTTTTT
CASGLGQGSEKLFF
>TRBD1|TRBJ1-2|NA|TRBV30
TGTGCCTGGAGGATCGGACAGGGAGGATCAGATGGCTACACCTTC
CAWRIGQGGSDGYTF
>NA|TRBJ2-5|few|TRBV7-7
TGTGCCAGCAGCTCGGACCTGGGTCATGGGACCCAGTACTTC
CASSSDLGHGTQYF
>NA|TRBJ2-7|NA|TRBV12-3/TRBV12-4
TGTGCCAGCAGTTTAGTGGACAGAGGCACCTACGAGCAGTACTTC
CASSLVDRGTYEQYF
>NA|TRBJ2-4|once|TRBV7-2
TGTGCCAGCAGCTTAGCGGGTTGGTCCTACAATGAGCAGTACTTC
CASSLAGWSYNEQYF
>TRBD1|TRBJ2-3|NA|TRBV28
TGTGCCAGCAGTCTCCCTAAGTCCGGGCAGGGGGCAGGGGATACGCAGTATTTT
CASSLPKSGQGAGDTQYF
>TRBD1|TRBJ2-7|many|TRBV4-1
TGCGCCAGCAGCCGCTCCTCCGGGACAGGGGGCTCCTACGAGCAGTACTTC
CASSRSSGTGGSYEQYF
>TRBD1|TRBJ2-1|NA|TRBV18
TGTGCCAGCTCACCGAGACACGGACAGGGATCCTACAATGAGCAGTTCTTC
CASSPRHGQGSYNEQFF
>NA|TRBJ2-7|NA|TRBV2
TGTGCCAGCGCGGTGGGGGGTAGGTACGAGCAGTACTTC
CASAVGGRYEQYF